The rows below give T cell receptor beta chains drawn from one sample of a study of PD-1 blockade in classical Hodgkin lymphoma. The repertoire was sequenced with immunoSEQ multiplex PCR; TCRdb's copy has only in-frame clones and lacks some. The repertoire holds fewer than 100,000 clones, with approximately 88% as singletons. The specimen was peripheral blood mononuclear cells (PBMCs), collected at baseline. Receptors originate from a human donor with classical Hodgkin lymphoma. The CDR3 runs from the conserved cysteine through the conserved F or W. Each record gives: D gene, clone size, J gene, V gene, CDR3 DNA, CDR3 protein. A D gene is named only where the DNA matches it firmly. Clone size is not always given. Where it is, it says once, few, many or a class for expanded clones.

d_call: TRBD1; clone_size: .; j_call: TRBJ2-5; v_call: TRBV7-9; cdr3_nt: TGTGCCAGCAGTCCAAATCGGGGACAGGGACAAGAGACCCAGTACTTC; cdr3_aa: CASSPNRGQGQETQYF
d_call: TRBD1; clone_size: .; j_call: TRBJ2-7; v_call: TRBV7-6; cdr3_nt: TGTGCCAGCAGCTTAGCGCGTTACAGGACAGGCTCCTACGAGCAGTACTTC; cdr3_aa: CASSLARYRTGSYEQYF
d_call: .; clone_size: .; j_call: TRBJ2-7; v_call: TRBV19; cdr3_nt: TGTGCCAGTTCGCCAACCGGGACTTCCTACGAGCAGTACTTC; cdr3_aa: CASSPTGTSYEQYF
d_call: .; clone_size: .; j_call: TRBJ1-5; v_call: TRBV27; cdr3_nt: TGTGCCAGCAGTTTCCTGCAGGGGAATCAGCCCCAGCATTTT; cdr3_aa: CASSFLQGNQPQHF
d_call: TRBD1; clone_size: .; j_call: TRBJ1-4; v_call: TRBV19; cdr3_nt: TGTGCCAGTTCGGACAGGGTTAATGAAAAACTGTTTTTT; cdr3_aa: CASSDRVNEKLFF
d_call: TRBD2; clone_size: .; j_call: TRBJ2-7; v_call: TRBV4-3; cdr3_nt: TGCGCCAGCAGCCAGGGTGCGGGAGCTCAGTACGAGCAGTACTTC; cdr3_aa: CASSQGAGAQYEQYF
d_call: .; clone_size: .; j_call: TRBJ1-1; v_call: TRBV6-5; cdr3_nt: TGTGCCAGCAGTTACTCGCGGCCAGGGTCGTATACTGAAGCTTTCTTT; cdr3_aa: CASSYSRPGSYTEAFF
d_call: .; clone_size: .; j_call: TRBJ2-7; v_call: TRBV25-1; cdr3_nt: TGTGCCAGCAGCGACGGTACGAGCTACGAGCAGTACTTC; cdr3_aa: CASSDGTSYEQYF
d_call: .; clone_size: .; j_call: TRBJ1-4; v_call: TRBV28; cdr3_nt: TGTGCCAGCAGTTTTGCGTTGCCCCAGGGAAATGAAAAACTGTTTTTT; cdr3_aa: CASSFALPQGNEKLFF
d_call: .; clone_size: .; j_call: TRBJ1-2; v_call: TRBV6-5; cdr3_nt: TGTGCCAGCAGTTTCCAGGGTGGCGCTAACTATGGCTACACCTTC; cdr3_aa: CASSFQGGANYGYTF
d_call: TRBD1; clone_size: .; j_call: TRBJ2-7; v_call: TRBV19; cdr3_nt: TGTGCCAGTAGTACCGGGACAGGGGGCCACGAGCAGTACTTC; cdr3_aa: CASSTGTGGHEQYF
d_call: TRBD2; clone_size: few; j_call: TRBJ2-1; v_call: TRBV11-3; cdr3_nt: TGTGCCAGCAGCTCTTTGACTAGCGGGAGGGCCGGTGAGCAGTTCTTC; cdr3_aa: CASSSLTSGRAGEQFF
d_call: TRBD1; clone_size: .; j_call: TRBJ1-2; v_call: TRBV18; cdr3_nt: TGTGCCAGCTCACCACCGGAAACAGGGGGTAGGGGCTATGGCTACACCTTC; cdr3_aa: CASSPPETGGRGYGYTF
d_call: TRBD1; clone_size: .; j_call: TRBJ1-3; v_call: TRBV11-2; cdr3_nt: TGTGCCAGCAGCACCGGGACAGGGGGCCTTGGAAACACCATATATTTT; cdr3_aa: CASSTGTGGLGNTIYF
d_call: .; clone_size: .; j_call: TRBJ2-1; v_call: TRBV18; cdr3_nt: TGTGCCAGCTCACCTGTCCTTTGGGACCGCTCCTACAATGAGCAGTTCTTC; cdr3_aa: CASSPVLWDRSYNEQFF
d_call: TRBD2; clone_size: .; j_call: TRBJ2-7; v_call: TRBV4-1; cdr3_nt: TGCGCCAGCAGCCCCGCTAGCGGAACCTACGAGCAGTACTTC; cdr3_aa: CASSPASGTYEQYF
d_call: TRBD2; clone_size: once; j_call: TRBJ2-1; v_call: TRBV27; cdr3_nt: TGTGCCAGCAGTACCCGGACTAGCGGGAGAGCCGACAATGAGCAGTTCTTC; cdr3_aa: CASSTRTSGRADNEQFF